This TCR beta chain was recorded in a study of OX40 agonist ivuxolimab in advanced cancers. TCRdb's copy holds only in-frame clones and misses some; the assay was immunoSEQ multiplex PCR. This table holds some 76,000 clones, roughly nine tenths found once. Study results and limitations: Both blood CD4+ and CD8+ T cells showed clonal growth by week 6 at 0.1 to 3.0 mg/kg. Partial responders receiving 0.1-3.0 mg/kg showed among the lowest clonal expansion.

Details on this clone: Its antigen is still unknown.

Material: CD4+ or CD8+ T cells sorted from blood, obtained in a trial of the OX40 agonist ivuxolimab. This clonotype was sampled from an adult with an advanced solid tumor such as melanoma, head and neck, liver or kidney cancer.

The CDR3 spells CASSLGIETQYF. In nucleotides, the CDR3 is TGTGCCAGCAGCTTGGGAATTGAGACCCAGTACTTC. This chain connects TRBV5-4 to TRBJ2-5; D ambiguous. The germline V gene encodes CDR1 SGHNT and CDR2 YYREEE (reference sequence). CDR3 length equals 12 residues. V was cut by 0 bases and J by 5 bases, with 5 bases left in between.